A single sample is the source of the 17 T cell receptor beta chains below, sequenced in a study of blood T cell repertoires in COVID-19. Repertoires were generated with immunoSEQ multiplex PCR, while TCRdb's copy carries only in-frame clones and drops some. The data show 400,000 or so clones, about nine tenths seen once. The sample taken for sequencing was PBMCs or T cells enriched from blood (not recorded which). The receptors originated from a young man who had recovered from COVID-19.

The chain combines TRBV7-2 with TRBJ1-6, with 10 bases lining up with TRBD1. The CDR3 contains 14 residues. The germline V gene encodes CDR1 SGHTA and CDR2 FQGNSA. V dropped 3 bases and J dropped 10; count of bases not matched to a gene: 3. CDR3 bases: TGTGCCAGCAGCTTCGGGACAGGGGAATCACCCCTCCACTTT. It is translated as CASSFGTGESPLHF.

V gene TRBV27 combines with J gene TRBJ2-3; no reliable D call. The CDR3 runs 13 residues. Trimming shortened V by 6 bases and J by 1 base, and 8 bases separated the two germline ends. Germline V CDR1 and CDR2: MNHEY, SMNVEV (reference sequence). The CDR3 DNA reads TGTGCCAGCAGCCCCTTCCGCACAGATACGCAGTATTTT. Translating gives CASSPFRTDTQYF.

The chain has TRBV5-1 and TRBJ1-1; D is perhaps TRBD1 (6 bases). Germline CDR1 SGHRS, CDR2 YFSETQ. The CDR3 totals 15 residues. Trimming removed 4 bases at V and 5 bases at J, with 18 bases between. The CDR3 nucleotides are TGCGCCAGCAGCGACACCCCCAGGGGTGGGACTGAAGCTTTCTTT. Residues: CASSDTPRGGTEAFF.

The gene calls are TRBV5-8 and TRBJ1-3, with D uncertain. CDR3 length: 16 amino acids. Germline-derived CDR1 and CDR2 are SGHTS and YDEGEE. The V end lost 0 bases, the J end lost 0 bases, and 10 bases lay between the germline ends. CDR3: CASSLVKQSSGNTIYF. In DNA, the CDR3 is TGTGCCAGCAGCTTGGTGAAACAGAGCTCTGGAAACACCATATATTTT.

The rearrangement links TRBV5-1 to TRBJ2-2; possible D gene TRBD1, 6 bases. V lost 7 bases, J lost 5 bases, and 12 bases lay in between. Per germline, CDR1 SGHRS and CDR2 YFSETQ. The CDR3 contains 13 residues. The CDR3 DNA sequence: TGCGCCAGCCGAAGGCAGGGGACCGGGGAGCTGTTTTTT. Translation gives CASRRQGTGELFF.

The rearrangement links TRBV7-3 to TRBJ2-3, with 11 bases aligning to TRBD2. This CDR3 spans 17 amino acids. Germline-derived CDR1 and CDR2 are SGHTA and FQGTGA. Unmatched junction bases numbered 9, after V lost 5 bases and J lost 2 bases. The CDR3, as DNA: TGTGCCAGCAGCGTCACCGGGACTAGCGGTCTCACAGATACGCAGTATTTT. The encoded protein is CASSVTGTSGLTDTQYF.

The J gene is TRBJ2-7, the V gene TRBV19; 7 bases agree with TRBD1. The J segment lost 3 bases and the V segment lost 6 bases, leaving 11 bases of the junction unmatched. The CDR3 is 15 amino acids. The germline gives CDR1 LNHDA, CDR2 SQIVND (reference sequence). The CDR3 protein is CASSPTGQGDYEQYF. CDR3 nucleotides: TGTGCCAGTAGCCCCACCGGGCAGGGGGACTACGAGCAGTACTTC.

V usage is TRBV9 and J usage is TRBJ2-4; 11 nucleotides line up with TRBD2. The CDR3 extends over 14 amino acids. Germline CDR1 is SGDLS and CDR2 is YYNGEE. Germline trimming cut 3 bases from V and 10 bases from J; bases unmatched to any gene: 6. The CDR3 sequence: CASSDPGLAAIQYF. CDR3 DNA sequence: TGTGCCAGCAGCGATCCGGGACTAGCGGCTATTCAGTACTTC. Filled out from reference TRBV9 and TRBJ2-4, the complete variable domain reads DSGVTQTPKHLITATGQRVTLRCSPRSGDLSVYWYQQSLDQGLQFLIQYYNGEERAKGNILERFSAQQFPDLHSELNLSSLELGDSALYFCASSDPGLAAIQYFGAGTRLSVL.

The V gene is TRBV11-1, the J gene TRBJ2-7, with 10 bases that match TRBD2. V lost 5 bases to trimming and J lost 6 bases; unmatched junction nucleotides: 7. Germline CDR1 is SGHAT and CDR2 is FQDESV (reference sequence). This CDR3 has 14 residues. The CDR3: CASSDSGGSREQYF. The CDR3 region has the DNA TGTGCCAGCAGCGATAGCGGGGGGTCTCGCGAGCAGTACTTC.

The rearrangement links TRBV3-1 (or the pseudogene TRBV3-2) to TRBJ1-3, with 8 bases identical to TRBD1. The CDR3 covers 18 residues. V was clipped by 1 base and J by 1 base; unmatched bases: 9. Per the germline V gene, CDR1 is LGHDT and CDR2 is YNNKEL (reference sequence). This CDR3 is CASSQGFGQGESGNTIYF. The CDR3 nucleotides read TGTGCCAGCAGCCAAGGCTTCGGACAGGGAGAATCTGGAAACACCATATATTTT.

The chain links TRBV9 to TRBJ1-2; TRBD1 aligns across 12 bases. This CDR3 has 17 residues. Germline V lookup: CDR1 SGDLS, CDR2 YYNGEE. The trim removed 7 bases at V and 1 base at J, leaving 11 bases unmatched. CDR3 sequence reads: CASEGQGADGVNYGYTF. CDR3 sequence (DNA): TGTGCCAGCGAGGGACAGGGGGCCGACGGCGTTAACTATGGCTACACCTTC.

The chain has TRBV5-1 and TRBJ2-7; possible D gene TRBD2, 5 bases. Germline assignment: CDR1 SGHRS and CDR2 YFSETQ. This CDR3 is built from 14 residues. V was clipped by 0 bases and J by 6 bases, with 13 bases between them. The chain's CDR3 is CASSLGVGVREQYF. In DNA form, the CDR3 reads TGCGCCAGCAGCTTGGGGGTGGGAGTCCGCGAGCAGTACTTC.

This sequence joins TRBV27 and TRBJ2-1, with 7 bases identical to TRBD1. CDR3 length equals 15 residues. V trimming: 6 bases; J trimming: 0 bases; junction bases outside the gene matches: 5. Germline assignment: CDR1 MNHEY and CDR2 SMNVEV (reference sequence). In DNA, the CDR3 is TGTGCCAGCAGACACAGGGGTGTCTCCTACAATGAGCAGTTCTTC. Protein sequence: CASRHRGVSYNEQFF.

The sample holds one count of this clone. This chain connects TRBV3-1 (or the pseudogene TRBV3-2) to TRBJ1-6; 10 nucleotides agree with TRBD1. The CDR3 sequence is 16 residues long. V lost 1 base to trimming and J lost 10 bases; unmatched junction nucleotides: 7. Germline V gene sequence: CDR1 LGHDT, CDR2 YNNKEL (reference sequence). The DNA of the CDR3 is TGTGCCAGCAGCCAAGGGACAGGGGGAGGTAGATCACCCCTCCACTTT. Protein product: CASSQGTGGGRSPLHF.

V and J are TRBV5-1 and TRBJ2-1, with 9 bases identical to TRBD2. The trim removed 0 bases at V and 4 bases at J, leaving 5 bases unmatched. CDR1 and CDR2 from the germline V gene are SGHRS and YFSETQ. The CDR3 is made up of 16 amino acids. This CDR3 reads CASSLVLAGGYNEQFF. The CDR3 DNA reads as TGCGCCAGCAGCTTGGTCCTGGCGGGGGGGTACAATGAGCAGTTCTTC.

This chain connects TRBV6-5 to TRBJ2-7, with D possibly matching TRBD1 (6 bases). CDR3 length equals 13 residues. Germline loops: CDR1 MNHEY, CDR2 SVGAGI. The V and J ends lost 3 bases and 4 bases respectively, with 10 bases between them. The CDR3 DNA follows: TGTGCCAGCAGTTATACGGACAGTTACGAGCAGTACTTC. Translated: CASSYTDSYEQYF.

CDR3 region: CASSLGGTGTQYF. CDR3 DNA: TGTGCCAGCAGCTTGGGGGGCACGGGGACCCAGTACTTC. This rearrangement joins TRBV5-4 to TRBJ2-5, with TRBD1 as a possible D gene (5 bases). Trimming pared 0 bases from V and 7 bases from J, leaving 10 bases between. Per germline, CDR1 SGHNT and CDR2 YYREEE (reference sequence). The CDR3 is 13 amino acids.